This T cell receptor beta chain was profiled in a study of blood T cell repertoires in COVID-19. Overall study: Researchers got acute and convalescent COVID-19 samples from the United States, Italy and Spain. PBMCs, B-cell-depleted T cells, or T cells provided the cDNA or gDNA that made up the material.

One Seattle source followed patients from active infection through their disease course. Produced via immunoSEQ multiplex PCR; TCRdb's table is partial and in-frame only. The sample yields about 180,000 clones, approximately 78% seen once. A few counts support this clone. This TCR was recovered from an elderly woman with COVID-19, enrolled during active disease. Specimen: peripheral blood.

CDR3 sequence: CASSLNQWAKNTGELFF. The CDR3 DNA follows: TGTGCCAGCAGCTTAAACCAATGGGCTAAGAACACCGGGGAGCTGTTTTTT. The chain carries TRBV11-2 and TRBJ2-2; D is undetermined. Germline CDR1 SGHAT, CDR2 FQNNGV. The ends were cut back, 2 bases at V and 1 base at J, with 14 bases in the middle. The CDR3 runs 17 residues.